This TCR beta chain was captured by sequencing in a study of tumor-infiltrating lymphocytes in primary liver carcinoma. For the study at large: Patients diagnosed with primary liver carcinoma received treatment through surgical resection. The patient group consisted of men and women aged 30 to 69 years.

General study findings and limits: Tumors significantly exceeded blood in top-250-clone fraction (p = 0.039). Lesser overlap characterized tumor-adjacent and tumor-blood pairs relative to tumor region pairs.

Production of TCR beta cDNA used around 500 ng total RNA together with a constant-region primer. Slightly modified ARM-PCR with three nested multiplex PCR rounds yielded TCR beta libraries. TCRdb independently ran MiXCR on the multiplex PCR reads; one entry per CDR3 protein. The sample records 250,000 to 400,000 distinct CDR3 sequences, about 60% being singletons. In addition to blood RNA drawn from unsorted whole blood, germline DNA was extracted. This clonotype was counted between two and nine times. Its antigen is undetermined. The receptor was isolated from a man aged 40-49 years with primary liver carcinoma and hepatitis B virus infection. Material for sequencing was peripheral blood.

CDR3 DNA: TGTGCCAGCAGCGCTAAAGGACAGGGTTACTACGAGCAGTACTTC. Translated, it gives CASSAKGQGYYEQYF. The V call is TRBV5-4, the J call TRBJ2-7; 8 nucleotides agree with TRBD1. With V trimmed by 4 bases and J by 3 bases, 9 bases remained unmatched. CDR3 size: 15 residues. The V gene's germline CDR1 is SGHNT and CDR2 YYREEE (reference sequence).